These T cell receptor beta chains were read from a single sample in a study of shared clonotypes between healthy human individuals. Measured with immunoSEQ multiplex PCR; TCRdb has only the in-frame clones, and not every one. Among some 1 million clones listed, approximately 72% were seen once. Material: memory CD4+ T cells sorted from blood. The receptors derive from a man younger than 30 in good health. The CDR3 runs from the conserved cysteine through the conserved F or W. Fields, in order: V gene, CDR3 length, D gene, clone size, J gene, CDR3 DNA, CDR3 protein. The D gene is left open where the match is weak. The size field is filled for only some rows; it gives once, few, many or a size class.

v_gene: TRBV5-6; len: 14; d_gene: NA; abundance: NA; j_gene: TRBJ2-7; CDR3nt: TGTGCCAGCAGCTTTGGAGGAGGGGTTGGAGAGCAGTACTTC; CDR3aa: CASSFGGGVGEQYF
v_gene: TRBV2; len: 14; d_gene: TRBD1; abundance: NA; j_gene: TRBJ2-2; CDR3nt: TGTGCCAGCAGGCTCTCACAGGGGAGCGGGGAGCTGTTTTTT; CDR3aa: CASRLSQGSGELFF
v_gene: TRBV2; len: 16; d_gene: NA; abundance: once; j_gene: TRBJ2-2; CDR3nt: TGTGCCAGCAGCCTACAGGGGGGGTCGAACACCGGGGAGCTGTTTTTT; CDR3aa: CASSLQGGSNTGELFF
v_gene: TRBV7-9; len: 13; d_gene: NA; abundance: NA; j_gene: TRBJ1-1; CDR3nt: TGTGCCAGCAGCTTCGGGCCCTCCCTCGGGGCTTTCTTT; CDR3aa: CASSFGPSLGAFF
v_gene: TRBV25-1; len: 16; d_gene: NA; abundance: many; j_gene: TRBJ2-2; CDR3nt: TGTGCCAGCAGTGAAGAGGGTTCGAGACCCACCGGGGAGCTGTTTTTT; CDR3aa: CASSEEGSRPTGELFF
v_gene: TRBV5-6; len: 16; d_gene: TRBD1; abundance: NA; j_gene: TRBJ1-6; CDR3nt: TGTGCCAGCAGCTCCCGGACAGGAAGACGGGATTCACCCCTCCACTTT; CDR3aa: CASSSRTGRRDSPLHF
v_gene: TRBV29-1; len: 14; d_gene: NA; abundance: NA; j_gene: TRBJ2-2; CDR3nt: TGCAGCGTTCGGGGGACAGTCAACACCGGGGAGCTGTTTTTT; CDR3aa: CSVRGTVNTGELFF
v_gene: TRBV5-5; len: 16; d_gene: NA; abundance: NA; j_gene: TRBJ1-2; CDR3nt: TGCGCCAGCAGCGGGGTAGAAGGACAAACGAACTATGGCTACACCTTC; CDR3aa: CASSGVEGQTNYGYTF
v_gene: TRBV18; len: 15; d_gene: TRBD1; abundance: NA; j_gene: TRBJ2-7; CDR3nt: TGTGCCAGCTCCAATAGGGACAGGGACATGACCGAGCAGTACTTC; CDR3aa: CASSNRDRDMTEQYF
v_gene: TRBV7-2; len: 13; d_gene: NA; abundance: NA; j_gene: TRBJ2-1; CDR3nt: TGTGCCAGCAGCTTAGGGGGACGGCCCGAGCAGTTCTTC; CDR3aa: CASSLGGRPEQFF
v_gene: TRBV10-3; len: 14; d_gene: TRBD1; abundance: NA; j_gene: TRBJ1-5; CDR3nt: TGTGCCATCAGTGAGTCCAGGGGGGGTCAGCCCCAGCATTTT; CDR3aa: CAISESRGGQPQHF
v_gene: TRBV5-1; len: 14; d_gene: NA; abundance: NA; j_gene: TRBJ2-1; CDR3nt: TGCGCCAGCAGCCAGGGGAGCGGGATCGATGAGCAGTTCTTC; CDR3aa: CASSQGSGIDEQFF
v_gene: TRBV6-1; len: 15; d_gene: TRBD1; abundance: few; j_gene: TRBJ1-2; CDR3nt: TGTGCCAGCCGCAGGGGGCTTCAGTTCAACTATGGCTACACCTTC; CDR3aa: CASRRGLQFNYGYTF
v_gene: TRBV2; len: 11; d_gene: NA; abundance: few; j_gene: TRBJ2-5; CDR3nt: TGTGCCAGCAGCTACCAAGAGACCCAGTACTTC; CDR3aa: CASSYQETQYF
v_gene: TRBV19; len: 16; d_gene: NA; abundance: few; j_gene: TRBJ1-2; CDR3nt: TGTGCCAGTAGACCGGCCTCCCCTCGGGGCGCAGGGGGCTACACCTTC; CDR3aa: CASRPASPRGAGGYTF
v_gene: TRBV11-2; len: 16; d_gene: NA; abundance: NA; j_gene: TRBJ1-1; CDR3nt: TGTGCCAGCAGCTTATCAACAGGGTCTATGAACACTGAAGCTTTCTTT; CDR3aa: CASSLSTGSMNTEAFF
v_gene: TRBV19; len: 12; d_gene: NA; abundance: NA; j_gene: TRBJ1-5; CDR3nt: TGTGCCAGTACCGTCCCCAATCAGCCCCAGCATTTT; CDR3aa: CASTVPNQPQHF
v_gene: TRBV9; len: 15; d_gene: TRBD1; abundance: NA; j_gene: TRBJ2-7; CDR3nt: TGTGCCAACAATACAGCCGGGACAGTTGGATACGAGCAGTACTTC; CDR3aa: CANNTAGTVGYEQYF
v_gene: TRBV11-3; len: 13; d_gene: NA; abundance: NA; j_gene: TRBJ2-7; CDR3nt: TGTGCCAGCAGCCCCCCAGGTGATGGCGAGCAGTACTTC; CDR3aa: CASSPPGDGEQYF
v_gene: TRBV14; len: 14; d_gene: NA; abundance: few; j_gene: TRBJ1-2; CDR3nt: TGTGCCAGCAGCCAAGTTCAGGGACCCTATGGCTACACCTTC; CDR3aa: CASSQVQGPYGYTF
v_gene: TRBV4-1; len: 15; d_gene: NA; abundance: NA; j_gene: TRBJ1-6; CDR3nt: TGCGCCAGCAGCCAAGATTCACGGGGTAATTCACCCCTCCACTTT; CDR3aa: CASSQDSRGNSPLHF
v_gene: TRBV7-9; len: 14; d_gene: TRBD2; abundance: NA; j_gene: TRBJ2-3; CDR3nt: TGTGCCAGCAGTTGGGAGGGGCAGGCAGATACGCAGTATTTT; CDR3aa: CASSWEGQADTQYF
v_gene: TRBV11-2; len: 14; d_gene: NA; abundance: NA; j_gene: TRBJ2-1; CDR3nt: TGTGCCAGCAGCTTGGGGGATGGGGTCGATGAGCAGTTCTTC; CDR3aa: CASSLGDGVDEQFF